This record looks at one T cell receptor (beta chain) sequence and its context. As yet, its antigen is unknown. Produced via immunoSEQ multiplex PCR; TCRdb's table is partial and in-frame only. The table includes around 600,000 clones, 95% to 98% detected once. The data derive from a study of shared clonotypes between healthy human individuals. Study-level points and caveats: Memory subsets had estimated richness that was generally smaller than that of naive subsets. Sampling involved blood alone; tissue repertoires likely differ.

Positive CCR7 selection of CD45RO-negative cells yielded the naive CD8 cells, and terminally differentiated effector memory CD45RA+ cells were excluded. Donors, healthy HIV-negative adults, lacked recent acute infections or vaccinations. The CDR3 totals 12 residues. Per the germline V gene, CDR1 is SQVTM and CDR2 is ANQGSEA. Trimming took 1 base from V and 8 from J, leaving 9 bases between them. The rearrangement uses TRBV29-1 and TRBJ2-1; D gene uncertain. Sequencing was carried out using naive CD8+ T cells sorted from blood. The clonotype was recovered from a man aged 25-40 years in good health. The CDR3 reads CSVEVPVYEQFF. CDR3 nucleotide sequence: TGCAGCGTTGAAGTCCCCGTGTATGAGCAGTTCTTC.